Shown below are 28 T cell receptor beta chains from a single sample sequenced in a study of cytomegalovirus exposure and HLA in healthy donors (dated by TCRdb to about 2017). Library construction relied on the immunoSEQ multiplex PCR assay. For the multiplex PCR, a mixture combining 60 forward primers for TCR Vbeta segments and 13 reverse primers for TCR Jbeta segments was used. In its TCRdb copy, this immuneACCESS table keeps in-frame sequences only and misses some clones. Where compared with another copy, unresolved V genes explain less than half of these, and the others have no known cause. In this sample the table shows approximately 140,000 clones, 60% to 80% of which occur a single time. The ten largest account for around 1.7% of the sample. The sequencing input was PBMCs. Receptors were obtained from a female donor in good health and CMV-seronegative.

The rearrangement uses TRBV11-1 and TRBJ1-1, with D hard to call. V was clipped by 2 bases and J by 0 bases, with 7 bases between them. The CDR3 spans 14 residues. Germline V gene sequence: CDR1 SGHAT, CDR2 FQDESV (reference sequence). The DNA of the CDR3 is TGTGCCAGCAGCTTAAGGCGGATGAACACTGAAGCTTTCTTT. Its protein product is CASSLRRMNTEAFF.

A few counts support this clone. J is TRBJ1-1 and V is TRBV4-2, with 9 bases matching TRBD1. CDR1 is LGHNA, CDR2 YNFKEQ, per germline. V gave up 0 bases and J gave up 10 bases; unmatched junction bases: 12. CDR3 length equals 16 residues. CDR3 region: CASSQDRQGDRRGAFF. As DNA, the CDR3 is TGTGCCAGCAGCCAAGACCGACAGGGGGATAGGCGAGGAGCTTTCTTT.

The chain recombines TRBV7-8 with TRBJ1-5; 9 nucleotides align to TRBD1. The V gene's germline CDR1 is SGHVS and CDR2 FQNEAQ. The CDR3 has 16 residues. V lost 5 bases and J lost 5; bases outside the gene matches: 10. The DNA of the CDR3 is TGTGCCAGCAGCACATGGGGACAGGGAGGGGATCAGCCCCAGCATTTT. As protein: CASSTWGQGGDQPQHF.

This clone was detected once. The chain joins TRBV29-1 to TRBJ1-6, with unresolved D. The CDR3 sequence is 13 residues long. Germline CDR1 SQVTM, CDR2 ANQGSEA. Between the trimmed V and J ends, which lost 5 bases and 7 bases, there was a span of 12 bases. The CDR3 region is CSVRSGGNSPLHF. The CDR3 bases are TGCAGCGTTCGTTCCGGCGGAAATTCACCCCTCCACTTT.

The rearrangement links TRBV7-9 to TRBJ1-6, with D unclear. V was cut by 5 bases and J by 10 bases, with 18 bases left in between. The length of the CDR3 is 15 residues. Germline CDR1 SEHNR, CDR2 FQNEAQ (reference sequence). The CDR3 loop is CASSLAGGPGSPLHF. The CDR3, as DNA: TGTGCCAGCAGCCTCGCTGGAGGGCCTGGGTCACCCCTCCACTTT. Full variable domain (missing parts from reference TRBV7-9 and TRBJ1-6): DTGVSQNPRHKITKRGQNVTFRCDPISEHNRLYWYRQTLGQGPEFLTYFQNEAQLEKSRLLSDRFSAERPKGSFSTLEIQRTEQGDSAMYLCASSLAGGPGSPLHFGNGTRLTVT.

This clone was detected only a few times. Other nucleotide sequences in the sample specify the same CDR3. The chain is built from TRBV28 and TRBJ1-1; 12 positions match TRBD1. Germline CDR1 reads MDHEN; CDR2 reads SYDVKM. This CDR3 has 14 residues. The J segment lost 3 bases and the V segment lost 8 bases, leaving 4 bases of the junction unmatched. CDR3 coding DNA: TGTGCCAGCGTGGGACAGGGGGCGGACACTGAAGCTTTCTTT. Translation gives CASVGQGADTEAFF.

The CDR3 here is CASSLSGSTEAFF. Written as DNA, the CDR3 is TGTGCCAGCAGTTTATCCGGGAGCACTGAAGCTTTCTTT. V gene TRBV27 combines with J gene TRBJ1-1, with no clear D. Trimming cost V 0 bases and J 4 bases, with 6 bases left between them. Germline CDR1 is MNHEY and CDR2 is SMNVEV (reference sequence). The CDR3 totals 13 residues.

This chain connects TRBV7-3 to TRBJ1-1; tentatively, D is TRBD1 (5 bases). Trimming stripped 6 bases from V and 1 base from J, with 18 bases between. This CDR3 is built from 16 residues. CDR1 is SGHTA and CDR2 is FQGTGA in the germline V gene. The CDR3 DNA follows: TGTGCCAGCAGAAATCGAGCGGGGGAGGGGAACACTGAAGCTTTCTTT. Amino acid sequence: CASRNRAGEGNTEAFF. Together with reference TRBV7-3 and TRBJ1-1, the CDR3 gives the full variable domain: GAGVSQTPSNKVTEKGKYVELRCDPISGHTALYWYRQSLGQGPEFLIYFQGTGAADDSGLPNDRFFAVRPEGSVSTLKIQRTERGDSAVYLCASRNRAGEGNTEAFFGQGTRLTVV.

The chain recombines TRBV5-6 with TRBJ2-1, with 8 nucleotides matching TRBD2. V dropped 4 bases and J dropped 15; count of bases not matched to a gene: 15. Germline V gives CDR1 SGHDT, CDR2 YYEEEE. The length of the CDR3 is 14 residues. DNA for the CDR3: TGTGCCAGCAGCCCTTGGAGCGGGAGACAAGAACGGTTCTTC. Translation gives CASSPWSGRQERFF.

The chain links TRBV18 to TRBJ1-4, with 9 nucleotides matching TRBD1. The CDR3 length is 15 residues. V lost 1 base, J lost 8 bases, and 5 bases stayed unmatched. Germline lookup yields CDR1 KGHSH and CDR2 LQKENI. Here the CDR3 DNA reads TGTGCCAGCTCACCACGGGGACAGGGTTCCGAAAAACTGTTTTTT. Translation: CASSPRGQGSEKLFF.

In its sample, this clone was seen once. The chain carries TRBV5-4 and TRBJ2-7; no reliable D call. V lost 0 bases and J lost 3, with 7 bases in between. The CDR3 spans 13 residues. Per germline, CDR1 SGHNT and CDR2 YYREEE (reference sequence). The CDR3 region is CASSLDRGYEQYF. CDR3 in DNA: TGTGCCAGCAGCTTGGATCGCGGCTACGAGCAGTACTTC. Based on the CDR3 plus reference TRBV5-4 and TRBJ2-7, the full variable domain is ETGVTQSPTHLIKTRGQQVTLRCSSQSGHNTVSWYQQALGQGPQFIFQYYREEENGRGNFPPRFSGLQFPNYSSELNVNALELDDSALYLCASSLDRGYEQYFGPGTRLTVT.

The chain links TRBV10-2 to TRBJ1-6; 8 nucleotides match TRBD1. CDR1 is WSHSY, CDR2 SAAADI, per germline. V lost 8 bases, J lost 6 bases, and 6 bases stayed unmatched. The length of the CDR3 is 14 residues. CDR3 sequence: CASEGQGTNSPLHF. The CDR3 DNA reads TGCGCCAGCGAAGGACAGGGCACTAATTCACCCCTCCACTTT.

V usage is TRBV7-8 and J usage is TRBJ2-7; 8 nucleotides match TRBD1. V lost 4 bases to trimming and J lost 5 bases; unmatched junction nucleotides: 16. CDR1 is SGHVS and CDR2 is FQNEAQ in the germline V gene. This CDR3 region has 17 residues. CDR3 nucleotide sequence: TGTGCCAGCAGCTCGAGTTCCCTTCGGGACAGGAAGGACGAGCAGTACTTC. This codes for CASSSSSLRDRKDEQYF.

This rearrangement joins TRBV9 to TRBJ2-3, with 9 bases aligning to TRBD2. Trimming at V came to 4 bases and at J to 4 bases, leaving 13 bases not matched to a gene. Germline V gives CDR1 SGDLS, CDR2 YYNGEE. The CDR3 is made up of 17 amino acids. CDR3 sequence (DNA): TGTGCCAGCAGCCCTCCGGGACTAGCCATATCGGCAGATACGCAGTATTTT. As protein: CASSPPGLAISADTQYF. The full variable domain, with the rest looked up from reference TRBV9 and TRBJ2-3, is DSGVTQTPKHLITATGQRVTLRCSPRSGDLSVYWYQQSLDQGLQFLIQYYNGEERAKGNILERFSAQQFPDLHSELNLSSLELGDSALYFCASSPPGLAISADTQYFGPGTRLTVL.

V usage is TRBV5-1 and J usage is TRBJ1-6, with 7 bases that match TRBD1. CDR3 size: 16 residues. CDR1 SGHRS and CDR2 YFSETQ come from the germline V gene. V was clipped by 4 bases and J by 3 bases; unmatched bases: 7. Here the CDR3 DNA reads TGCGCCAGCAGCCCGGGGGACAGTATCTATAATTCACCCCTCCACTTT. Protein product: CASSPGDSIYNSPLHF.

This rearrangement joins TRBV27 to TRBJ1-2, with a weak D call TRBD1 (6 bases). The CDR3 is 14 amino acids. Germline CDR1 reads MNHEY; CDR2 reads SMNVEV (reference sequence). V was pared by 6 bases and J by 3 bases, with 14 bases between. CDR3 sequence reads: CASRGITGHYGYTF. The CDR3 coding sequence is TGTGCCAGCAGGGGAATAACAGGGCACTATGGCTACACCTTC.

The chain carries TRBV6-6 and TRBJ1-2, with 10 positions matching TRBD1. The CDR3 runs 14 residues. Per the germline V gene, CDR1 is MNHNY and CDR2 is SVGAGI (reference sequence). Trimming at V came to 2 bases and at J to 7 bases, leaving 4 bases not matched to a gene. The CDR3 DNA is TGTGCCAGCAGTTACCAGGACAGGGGGGGTGGCTACACCTTC. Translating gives CASSYQDRGGGYTF.

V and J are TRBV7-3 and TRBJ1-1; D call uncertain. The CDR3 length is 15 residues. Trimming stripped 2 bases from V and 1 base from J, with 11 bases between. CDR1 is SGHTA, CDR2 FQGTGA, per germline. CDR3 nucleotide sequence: TGTGCCAGCAGCTTATCTCAACGGGGGAACACTGAAGCTTTCTTT. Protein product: CASSLSQRGNTEAFF.

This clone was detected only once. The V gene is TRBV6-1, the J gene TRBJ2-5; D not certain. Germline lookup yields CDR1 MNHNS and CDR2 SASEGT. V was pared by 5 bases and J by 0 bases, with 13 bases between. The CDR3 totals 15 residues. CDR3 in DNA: TGTGCCAGCAGTCCCGGTGGAGCGTACCAAGAGACCCAGTACTTC. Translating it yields CASSPGGAYQETQYF.

For the CDR3, the DNA is TGCGCCAGCAGCCAAGCTAGGTCGCCAGCAGTTAACTATGGCTACACCTTC. Amino acids: CASSQARSPAVNYGYTF. The rearrangement joins TRBV4-1 to TRBJ1-2; the D is unclear. V lost 1 base and J 1 base, leaving 16 bases between the germline ends. The germline V gene encodes CDR1 MGHRA and CDR2 YSYEKL. The CDR3 is 17 amino acids.

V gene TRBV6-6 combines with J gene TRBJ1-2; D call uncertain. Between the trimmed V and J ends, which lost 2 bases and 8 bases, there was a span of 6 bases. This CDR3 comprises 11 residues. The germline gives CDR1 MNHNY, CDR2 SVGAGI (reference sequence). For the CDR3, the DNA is TGTGCCAGCAGTTACCTTGGCGGCTACACCTTC. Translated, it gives CASSYLGGYTF.

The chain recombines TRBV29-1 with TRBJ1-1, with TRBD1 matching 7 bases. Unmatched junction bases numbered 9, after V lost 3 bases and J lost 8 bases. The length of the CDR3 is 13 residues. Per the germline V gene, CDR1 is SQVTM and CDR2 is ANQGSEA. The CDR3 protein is CSVEPTGLAEAFF. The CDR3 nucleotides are TGCAGCGTTGAGCCGACAGGGTTGGCGGAAGCTTTCTTT.

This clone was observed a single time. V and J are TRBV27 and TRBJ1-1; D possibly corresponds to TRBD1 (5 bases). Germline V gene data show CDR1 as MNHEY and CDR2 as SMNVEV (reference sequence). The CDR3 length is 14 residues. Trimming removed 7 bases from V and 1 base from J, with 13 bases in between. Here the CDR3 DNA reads TGTGCCAGCATCTCCTGGGGGGGGAACACTGAAGCTTTCTTT. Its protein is CASISWGGNTEAFF.

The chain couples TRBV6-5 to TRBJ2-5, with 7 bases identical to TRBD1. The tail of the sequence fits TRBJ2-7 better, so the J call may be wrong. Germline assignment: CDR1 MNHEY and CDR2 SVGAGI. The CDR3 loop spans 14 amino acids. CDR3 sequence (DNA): TGTGCCACTACTCGTTCCAGGGGGTTCTACGAGCAGTACTTC. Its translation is CATTRSRGFYEQYF.

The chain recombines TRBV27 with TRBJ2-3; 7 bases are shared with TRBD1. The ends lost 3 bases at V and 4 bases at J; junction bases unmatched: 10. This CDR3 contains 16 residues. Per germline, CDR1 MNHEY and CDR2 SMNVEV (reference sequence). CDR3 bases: TGTGCCAGCAGTTTGACAGGGCCCGGGGTCGCAGATACGCAGTATTTT. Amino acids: CASSLTGPGVADTQYF.

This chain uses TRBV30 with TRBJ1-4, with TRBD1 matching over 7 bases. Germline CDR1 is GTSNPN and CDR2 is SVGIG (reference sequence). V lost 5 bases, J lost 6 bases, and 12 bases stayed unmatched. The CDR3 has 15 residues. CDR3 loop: CAWAIVDRDDEKLFF. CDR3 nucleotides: TGTGCCTGGGCAATCGTCGACAGGGATGATGAAAAACTGTTTTTT.

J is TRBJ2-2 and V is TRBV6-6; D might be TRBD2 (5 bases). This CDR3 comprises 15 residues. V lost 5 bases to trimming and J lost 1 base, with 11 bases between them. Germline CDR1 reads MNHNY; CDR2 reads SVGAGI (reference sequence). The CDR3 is CASSPSGGNTGELFF. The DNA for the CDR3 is TGTGCCAGCAGTCCCAGCGGAGGGAACACCGGGGAGCTGTTTTTT.

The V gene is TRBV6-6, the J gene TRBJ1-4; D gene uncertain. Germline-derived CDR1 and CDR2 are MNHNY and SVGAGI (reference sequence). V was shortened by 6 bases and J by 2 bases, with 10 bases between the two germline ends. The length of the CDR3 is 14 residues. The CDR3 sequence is CASRPDGTNEKLFF. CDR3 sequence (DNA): TGTGCCAGCAGACCCGATGGCACTAATGAAAAACTGTTTTTT.